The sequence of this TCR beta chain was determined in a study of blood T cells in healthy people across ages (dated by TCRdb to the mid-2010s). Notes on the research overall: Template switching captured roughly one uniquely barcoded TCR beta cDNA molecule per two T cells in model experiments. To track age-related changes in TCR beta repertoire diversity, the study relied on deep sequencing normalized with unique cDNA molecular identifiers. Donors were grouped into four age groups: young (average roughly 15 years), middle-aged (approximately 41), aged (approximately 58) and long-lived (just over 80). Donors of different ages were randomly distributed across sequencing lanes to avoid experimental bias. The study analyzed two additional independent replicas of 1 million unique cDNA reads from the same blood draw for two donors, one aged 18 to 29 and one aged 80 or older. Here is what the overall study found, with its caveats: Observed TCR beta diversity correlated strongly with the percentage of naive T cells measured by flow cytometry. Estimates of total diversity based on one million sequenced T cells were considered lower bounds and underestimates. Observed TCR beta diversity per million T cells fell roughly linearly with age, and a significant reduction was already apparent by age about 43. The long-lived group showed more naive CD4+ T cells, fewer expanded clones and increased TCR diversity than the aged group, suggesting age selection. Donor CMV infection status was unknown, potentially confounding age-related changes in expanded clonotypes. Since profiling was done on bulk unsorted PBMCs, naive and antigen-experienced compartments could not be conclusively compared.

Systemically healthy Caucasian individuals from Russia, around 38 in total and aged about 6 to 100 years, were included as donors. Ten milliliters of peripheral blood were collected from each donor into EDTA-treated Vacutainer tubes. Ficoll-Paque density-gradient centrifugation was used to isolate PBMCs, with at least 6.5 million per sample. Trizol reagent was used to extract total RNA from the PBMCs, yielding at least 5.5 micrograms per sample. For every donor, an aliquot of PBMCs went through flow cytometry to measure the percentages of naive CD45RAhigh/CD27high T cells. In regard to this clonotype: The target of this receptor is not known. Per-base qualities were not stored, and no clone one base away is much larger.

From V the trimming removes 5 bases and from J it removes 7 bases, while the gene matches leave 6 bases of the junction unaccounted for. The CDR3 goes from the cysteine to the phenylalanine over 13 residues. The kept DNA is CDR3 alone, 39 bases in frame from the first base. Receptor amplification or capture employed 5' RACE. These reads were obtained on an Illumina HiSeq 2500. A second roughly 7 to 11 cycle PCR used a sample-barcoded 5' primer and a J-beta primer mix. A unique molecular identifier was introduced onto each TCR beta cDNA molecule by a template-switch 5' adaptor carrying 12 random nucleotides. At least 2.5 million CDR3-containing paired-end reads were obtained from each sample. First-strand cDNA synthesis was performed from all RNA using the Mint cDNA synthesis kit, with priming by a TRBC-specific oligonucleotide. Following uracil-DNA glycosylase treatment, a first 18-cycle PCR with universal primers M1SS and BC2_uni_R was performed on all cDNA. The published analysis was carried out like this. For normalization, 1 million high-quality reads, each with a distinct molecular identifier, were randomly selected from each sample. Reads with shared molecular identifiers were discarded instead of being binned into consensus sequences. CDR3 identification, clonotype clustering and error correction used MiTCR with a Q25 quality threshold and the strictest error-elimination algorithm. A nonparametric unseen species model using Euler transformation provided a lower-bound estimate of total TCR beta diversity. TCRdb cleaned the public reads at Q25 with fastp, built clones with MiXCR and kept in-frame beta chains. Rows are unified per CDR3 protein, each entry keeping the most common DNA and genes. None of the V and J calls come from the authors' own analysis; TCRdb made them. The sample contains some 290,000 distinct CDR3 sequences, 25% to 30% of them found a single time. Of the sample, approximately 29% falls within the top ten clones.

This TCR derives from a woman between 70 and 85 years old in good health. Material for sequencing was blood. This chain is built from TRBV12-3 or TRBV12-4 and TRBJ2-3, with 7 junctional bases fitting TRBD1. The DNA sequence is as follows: TGTGCCAGCAGTACAACCAGGGGGTATACGCAGTATTTT. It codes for CASSTTRGYTQYF.